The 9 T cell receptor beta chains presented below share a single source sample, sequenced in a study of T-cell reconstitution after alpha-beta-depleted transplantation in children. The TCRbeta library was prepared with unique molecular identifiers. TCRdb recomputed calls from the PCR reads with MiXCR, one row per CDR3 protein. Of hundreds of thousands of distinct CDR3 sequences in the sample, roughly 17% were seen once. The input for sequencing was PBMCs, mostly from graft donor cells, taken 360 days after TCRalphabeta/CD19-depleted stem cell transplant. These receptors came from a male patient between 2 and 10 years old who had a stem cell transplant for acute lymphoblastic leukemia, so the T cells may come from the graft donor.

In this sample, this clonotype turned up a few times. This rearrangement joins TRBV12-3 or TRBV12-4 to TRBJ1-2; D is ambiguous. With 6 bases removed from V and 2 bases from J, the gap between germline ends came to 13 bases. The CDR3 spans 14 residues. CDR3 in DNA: TGTGCCAGCAGCCCCGCGCACGCGAACTATGGCTACACCTTC. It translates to CASSPAHANYGYTF.

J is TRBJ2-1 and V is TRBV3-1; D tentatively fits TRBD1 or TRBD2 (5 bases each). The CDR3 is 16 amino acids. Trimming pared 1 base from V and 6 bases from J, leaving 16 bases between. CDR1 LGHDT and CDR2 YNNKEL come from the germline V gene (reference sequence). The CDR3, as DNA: TGTGCCAGCAGCCAAGCTGGCGGGTTGGGGCCCAATGAGCAGTTCTTC. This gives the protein CASSQAGGLGPNEQFF.

The CDR3 protein is CASSLTGGDEQFF. The CDR3 nucleotides are TGTGCCAGCAGTCTCACAGGGGGAGATGAGCAGTTCTTC. The chain links TRBV28 to TRBJ2-1; TRBD1 matches at 8 bases. The germline gives CDR1 MDHEN, CDR2 SYDVKM. Trimming cost V 5 bases and J 8 bases; bases outside gene matches: 5. The CDR3 consists of 13 residues.

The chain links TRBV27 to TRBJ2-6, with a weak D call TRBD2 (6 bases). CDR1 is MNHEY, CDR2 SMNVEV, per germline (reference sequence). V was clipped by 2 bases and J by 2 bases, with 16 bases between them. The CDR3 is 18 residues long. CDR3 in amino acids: CASSLGPFAGPGANVLTF. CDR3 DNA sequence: TGTGCCAGCAGTTTAGGTCCTTTCGCGGGACCTGGGGCCAACGTCCTGACTTTC.

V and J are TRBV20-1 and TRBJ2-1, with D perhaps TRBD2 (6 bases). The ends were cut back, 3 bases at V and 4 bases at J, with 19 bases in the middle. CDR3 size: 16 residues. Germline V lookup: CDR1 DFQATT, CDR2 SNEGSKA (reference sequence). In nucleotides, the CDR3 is TGCAGTGCTAGGGACCGGGACTCCCTTTTGTACAATGAGCAGTTCTTC. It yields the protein CSARDRDSLLYNEQFF.

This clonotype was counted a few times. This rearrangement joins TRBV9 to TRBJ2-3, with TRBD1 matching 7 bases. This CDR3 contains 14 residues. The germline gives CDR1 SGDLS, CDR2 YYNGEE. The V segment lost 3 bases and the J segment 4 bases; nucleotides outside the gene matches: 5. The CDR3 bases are TGTGCCAGCAGCGATGAGGGGGCGGCAGATACGCAGTATTTT. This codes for CASSDEGAADTQYF.

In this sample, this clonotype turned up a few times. The CDR3 nucleotides are TGCGCCAGCAGCCAAGATCTTATCGTGGCGGGCTCGGATGGCTACACCTTC. This codes for CASSQDLIVAGSDGYTF. The V call is TRBV4-3, the J call TRBJ1-2; no clear D gene. This CDR3 is built from 17 residues. The V gene's germline CDR1 is LGHNA and CDR2 YSLEER. V was clipped by 0 bases and J by 6 bases, with 20 bases between them.

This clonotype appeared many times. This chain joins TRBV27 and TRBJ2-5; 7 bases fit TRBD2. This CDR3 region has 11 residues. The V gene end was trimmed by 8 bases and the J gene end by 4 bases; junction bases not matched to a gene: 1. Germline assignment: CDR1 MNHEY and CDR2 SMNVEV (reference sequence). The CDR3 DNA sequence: TGTGCCAGCGGGGGGGTAGAGACCCAGTACTTC. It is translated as CASGGVETQYF.

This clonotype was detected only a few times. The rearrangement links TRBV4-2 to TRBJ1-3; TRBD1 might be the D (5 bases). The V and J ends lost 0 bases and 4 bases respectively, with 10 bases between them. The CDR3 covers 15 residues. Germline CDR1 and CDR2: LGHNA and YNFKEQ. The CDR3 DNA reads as TGTGCCAGCAGCCAAGAAGGGACGGGGGGAAACACCATATATTTT. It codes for CASSQEGTGGNTIYF.